The next 7 T cell receptor beta chains were all read from a single sample in a study of blood T cell repertoires in COVID-19. The assay was immunoSEQ multiplex PCR, and TCRdb's table has in-frame clones only and misses some. The sample holds about 200,000 clones, 80% seen once. The sample consisted of PBMCs or T cells enriched from blood (not recorded which). The receptors derive from a woman between 35 and 50 years old with acute COVID-19.

This rearrangement joins TRBV28 to TRBJ2-3, with TRBD1 as a possible D gene (5 bases). CDR3 size: 13 residues. Germline loops: CDR1 MDHEN, CDR2 SYDVKM. V gave up 7 bases and J gave up 0 bases, with 8 bases separating them. The CDR3 reads CASTPGSTDTQYF. The CDR3 DNA follows: TGTGCCAGCACTCCAGGGAGCACAGATACGCAGTATTTT.

The J gene is TRBJ1-1, the V gene TRBV5-4; weak D call: TRBD1 (6 bases). Trimming pared 3 bases from V and 4 bases from J, leaving 16 bases between. The germline gives CDR1 SGHNT, CDR2 YYREEE (reference sequence). The CDR3 covers 15 residues. CDR3 DNA: TGTGCCAGCAGCTGGGACACCAACCCAGGCACTGAAGCTTTCTTT. Amino acids: CASSWDTNPGTEAFF.

This chain links TRBV10-3 with TRBJ1-2, with 11 bases matching TRBD1. Losses at the gene ends were 3 bases for V and 6 bases for J; bases not matched to a gene: 6. The germline V gene encodes CDR1 ENHRY and CDR2 SYGVKD. This CDR3 spans 15 amino acids. CDR3 region: CAISEPGQGEDGYTF. CDR3 bases: TGTGCCATCAGTGAACCGGGACAGGGGGAAGATGGCTACACCTTC.

This CDR3 reads CACPLGATEAFF. CDR3 sequence (DNA): TGTGCCTGTCCCCTGGGGGCCACTGAAGCTTTCTTT. This chain connects TRBV30 to TRBJ1-1; maybe TRBD1 (6 bases). Deletions cut 6 bases from V and 4 bases from J, with 12 bases between. Germline lookup yields CDR1 GTSNPN and CDR2 SVGIG (reference sequence). The CDR3 covers 12 residues.

The chain carries TRBV6-1 and TRBJ1-6; TRBD1 might be the D (5 bases). Germline CDR1 MNHNS, CDR2 SASEGT. Trimming stripped 4 bases from V and 5 bases from J, with 15 bases between. The CDR3 is 16 amino acids. The CDR3 here is CASSGVPGLDNSPLHF. The CDR3 DNA follows: TGTGCCAGCAGTGGGGTCCCGGGACTGGATAATTCACCCCTCCACTTT.

The V gene is TRBV27, the J gene TRBJ1-2; D is unresolved. The CDR3 is 14 residues long. The V end lost 6 bases, the J end lost 7 bases, and 18 bases lay between the germline ends. Germline V gives CDR1 MNHEY, CDR2 SMNVEV (reference sequence). This CDR3 is CASRPWSGDFGYTF. The CDR3 region has the DNA TGTGCCAGCAGACCCTGGAGCGGTGACTTTGGCTACACCTTC.

CDR3 protein: CASSRPGSRPQHF. CDR3 DNA: TGTGCCAGCAGCAGACCAGGGTCGCGTCCCCAGCATTTT. The rearrangement joins TRBV28 to TRBJ1-5, with D possibly TRBD1 on 5 matching bases. CDR3 length equals 13 residues. V lost 6 bases and J 10 bases, leaving 16 bases between the germline ends. Germline loops: CDR1 MDHEN, CDR2 SYDVKM.